These T cell receptor beta chains were read from a single sample in a study of T cells in localized non-small cell lung cancer. The protocol was immunoSEQ multiplex PCR, while the TCRdb copy is restricted to in-frame clones and leaves out a portion. The data show under 15,000 clones, more than 70% seen once. The sample here was peripheral blood, taken before any cancer treatment. The receptors stem from a male donor at least 60 years old with stage I lung adenocarcinoma. The conserved cysteine and the conserved F or W are not part of the CDR3 here. Each record gives: J gene, V gene, CDR3 protein.

TRBJ2-7 | TRBV28 | ASSWGGYEQY
TRBJ2-7 | TRBV19 | ASSTPGQGFGEQY
TRBJ1-1 | TRBV19 | ASISDRAEAF
TRBJ1-1 | TRBV5-4 | ASSFFDSLNTEAF
TRBJ1-5 | TRBV6-1 | ASRGNQPQH
TRBJ1-1 | TRBV6-5 | ATRDGSNTEAF
TRBJ2-3 | TRBV9 | ASSVVSTDTQY
TRBJ2-7 | TRBV14 | ASSQDLGPSGEQY
TRBJ1-5 | TRBV19 | ASSKDRGSPQPQH
TRBJ2-3 | TRBV9 | ASSVGPGGADTQY
TRBJ2-1 | TRBV7-9 | ASSLTRGGVGNEQF
TRBJ1-1 | TRBV28 | ASSFGTGVAF
TRBJ1-6 | TRBV18 | ASPPEANPVPLH
TRBJ2-2 | TRBV5-1 | ASSLTDLNGELF
TRBJ1-5 | TRBV6-1 | ASSEGGRSNQPQH
TRBJ1-1 | TRBV5-1 | ASSLGTGVGTEAF
TRBJ2-3 | TRBV2 | ASKGTSTDTQY
TRBJ2-5 | TRBV20-1 | SALQETQY
TRBJ1-4 | TRBV9 | ASSVAGQGSEKLF
TRBJ1-2 | TRBV6-5 | ASRRTWTNYGYT
TRBJ2-5 | TRBV7-2 | ASRPDGNQETQY
TRBJ2-2 | TRBV11-3 | ASSSFGQTTGELF
TRBJ2-3 | TRBV7-2 | ASSLVAHTDTQY
TRBJ1-2 | TRBV6-5 | ASSYGRHPNYGYT
TRBJ1-6 | TRBV2 | ASTYKGFVLDYNSPLH
TRBJ1-5 | TRBV28 | ASSLARVAQPQH
TRBJ1-1 | TRBV7-3 | ASSVGPGQAEAF
TRBJ2-5 | TRBV4-1 | ASSQDGRQVPGTQY
TRBJ2-3 | TRBV7-9 | ASSLDISTDTQY
TRBJ2-1 | TRBV9 | ASSAQSSYNEQF
TRBJ1-5 | TRBV6-1 | ASSEFMSVDQPQH
TRBJ1-1 | TRBV6-6 | ASISQGGNTEAF
TRBJ2-5 | TRBV27 | ASSRAFSGGRETQY
TRBJ2-2 | TRBV6-1 | ASTLAGVNTGELF
TRBJ1-5 | TRBV6-6 | ASSRYQGPLEPQH
TRBJ2-5 | TRBV19 | ASRHTGIETQY
TRBJ2-3 | TRBV7-6 | ASSLEGGTYTQY
TRBJ1-4 | TRBV28 | ASSSGQEREKLF
TRBJ2-3 | TRBV18 | ASSPPSLAGADTQY
TRBJ2-1 | TRBV11-2 | ASSSAGTASYNEQF
TRBJ1-1 | TRBV6-6 | ASRALEGLVAF
TRBJ2-1 | TRBV2 | ASLRGQEGSEQF
TRBJ2-7 | TRBV7-9 | ASSPWAGKVYEQY
TRBJ2-2 | TRBV6-4 | ASRAANTGELF
TRBJ1-5 | TRBV7-2 | ASSWDSNQPQH
TRBJ1-6 | TRBV18 | ASSPGSNIPLH
TRBJ1-5 | TRBV5-8 | ASSLAGTGSGGNQPQH
TRBJ2-5 | TRBV5-6 | ASSLRHLTGEGETQY
TRBJ2-3 | TRBV10-3 | AISEPRTDTQY
TRBJ2-3 | TRBV7-2 | ASSGTSGADTQY
TRBJ2-5 | TRBV7-2 | ASSLVGTQY
TRBJ2-5 | TRBV9 | ASSVGGVQETQY
TRBJ1-2 | TRBV18 | ASSPPTDRYGYT
TRBJ2-5 | TRBV6-1 | ASSPRFQETQY
TRBJ2-5 | TRBV7-9 | ASSYQETQY
TRBJ1-4 | TRBV10-1 | ASSEQRTNEKLF
TRBJ2-2 | TRBV4-2 | ASSQETGVGTGELF